This entry features one TCR beta chain sequence. This clonotype was observed a few times. Its binding antigen is unknown. No base-level quality is on record; no much larger clone is a single base apart. For this chain, trimming is 7 bases at the V end and 3 bases at the J end, and the number of junction bases without a gene match is 7. Its CDR3 holds 15 amino acids, cysteine through phenylalanine. Here the CDR3 DNA is all that survives: 45 bases in frame from base 1. The germline V gene encodes CDR1 SGHTA and CDR2 FQGNSA. The donors were some 39 Caucasian individuals from Russia, aged about 6 to 95 years, who were systemically healthy. Each donor gave 9 to 10 milliliters of peripheral blood, collected into EDTA-treated Vacutainer tubes. Ficoll-Paque density-gradient centrifugation was used to isolate PBMCs, with at least 7 million obtained per sample. Total RNA, at least 6 micrograms per sample, was extracted from PBMCs with Trizol reagent. Naive CD45RAhigh/CD27high T cell percentages were measured by flow cytometry on a PBMC aliquot from every donor.

The data were taken from a study of blood T cells in healthy people across ages (dated by TCRdb to 2015 to 2017). Turning to the overall study: Template switching captured roughly one uniquely barcoded TCR beta cDNA molecule per two T cells in model experiments. Donors of different ages were randomly distributed across sequencing lanes to avoid experimental bias. The study measured age-related changes in TCR beta repertoire diversity using deep sequencing normalized with unique cDNA molecular identifiers. Two additional independent replicas of 1 million unique cDNA reads from the same blood draw were analyzed for two donors (one aged 18 to 30 and one aged 80 or older). The donors were divided into four age groups: young (average approximately 15 years), middle-aged (under 40), aged (62) and long-lived (more than 75).

Broader findings and caveats from the paper: Compared with the aged group, the long-lived group had more naive CD4+ T cells, fewer expanded clones and increased TCR diversity, suggesting age selection. Observed TCR beta diversity correlated strongly with the percentage of naive T cells measured by flow cytometry. Since profiling was done on bulk unsorted PBMCs, naive and antigen-experienced compartments could not be conclusively compared. The CMV infection status of donors was not known, potentially confounding age-related changes in expanded clonotypes. Observed TCR beta diversity per million T cells fell roughly linearly with age, and a significant reduction was already apparent by age around 44. Estimates of total diversity from one million sequenced T cells were regarded as lower bounds and underestimates.

Libraries were made using 5' RACE. These reads were obtained on an Illumina HiSeq 2500. A second roughly 6 to 12 cycle PCR used a sample-barcoded 5' primer and a J-beta primer mix. Each TCR beta cDNA molecule received a unique molecular identifier from a template-switch 5' adaptor carrying 12 random nucleotides. Each sample yielded at least 2.5 million CDR3-containing paired-end reads. First-strand cDNA was synthesized from all RNA with the Mint cDNA synthesis kit, primed by a TRBC-specific oligonucleotide. After uracil-DNA glycosylase treatment, a first 18-cycle PCR used universal primers M1SS and BC2_uni_R on all cDNA. As for how the authors treated the data: Normalization of each sample was performed by random selection of 1 million high-quality reads, each carrying a distinct molecular identifier. Reads with shared molecular identifiers were discarded instead of being binned into consensus sequences. CDR3 identification, clonotype clustering and error correction used MiTCR with a Q25 quality threshold and the strictest error-elimination algorithm. A nonparametric unseen species model using Euler transformation provided a lower-bound estimate of total TCR beta diversity. Starting from the raw public reads, TCRdb applied fastp trimming at Q25, assembled clones with MiXCR and retained in-frame beta chains. Rows with a matching CDR3 protein are joined into one entry that keeps the most common DNA and genes. The V and J calls shown here were made by TCRdb, not taken from the authors' results. Counted in this sample were about 1.8 million distinct CDR3 sequences; roughly 52% of them appeared once. In total, the top ten clones hold roughly 2% of the sample.

Recombination linked TRBV7-2 to TRBJ2-3, with 10 bases matching TRBD2. Input material: blood. The sequence derives from a woman aged 40 to 55 in good health. The encoded CDR3 is CASTGAGGPTDTQYF. The DNA is as follows: TGTGCCAGCACCGGAGCGGGGGGGCCGACAGATACGCAGTATTTT.